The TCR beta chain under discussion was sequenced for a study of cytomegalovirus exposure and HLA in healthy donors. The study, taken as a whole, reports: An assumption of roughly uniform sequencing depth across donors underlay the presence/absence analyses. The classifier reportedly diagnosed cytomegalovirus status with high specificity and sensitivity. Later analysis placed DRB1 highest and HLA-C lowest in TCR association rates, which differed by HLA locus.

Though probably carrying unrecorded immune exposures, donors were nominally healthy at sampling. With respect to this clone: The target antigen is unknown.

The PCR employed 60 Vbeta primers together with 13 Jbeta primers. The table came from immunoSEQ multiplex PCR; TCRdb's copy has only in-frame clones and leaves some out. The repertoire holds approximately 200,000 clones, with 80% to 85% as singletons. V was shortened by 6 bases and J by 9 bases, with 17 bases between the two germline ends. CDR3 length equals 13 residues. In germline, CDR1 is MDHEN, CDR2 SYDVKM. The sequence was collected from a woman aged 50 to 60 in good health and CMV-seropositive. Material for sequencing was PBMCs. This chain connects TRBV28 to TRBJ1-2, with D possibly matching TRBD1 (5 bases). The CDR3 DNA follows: TGTGCCAGCAGGACCTCGGGGGAGGTGAGCTACACCTTC. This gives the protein CASRTSGEVSYTF.